Listed below are T cell receptor beta chains from one sample, sequenced in a study of T cells in narcolepsy. TCRdb's table, derived via immunoSEQ multiplex PCR, lists solely in-frame clones and lacks some. The sample lists roughly 34,000 clones, around 80% occurring once. The sequenced sample consisted of CD45RA- memory CD4+ T cells from PBMCs. These receptors all come from a human donor with narcolepsy. Each CDR3 is given with its conserved first and last residue. D genes are given only for firm matches. For some rows the clone size is stated as once, few or many, or as a class when expanded; others skip it.

j_call cdr3_length d_call v_call clone_size cdr3_aa cdr3_nt
TRBJ1-3 14 TRBD1 TRBV7-9 few CASSPSPGGDTIYF TGTGCCAGCAGCCCATCACCAGGGGGGGACACCATATATTTT
TRBJ2-5 13 NA TRBV9 NA CASRTGAQETQYF TGTGCCAGCAGGACAGGAGCGCAAGAGACCCAGTACTTC
TRBJ1-1 13 NA TRBV7-2 NA CASSLIVDTEAFF TGTGCCAGCAGCCTTATCGTGGACACTGAAGCTTTCTTT
TRBJ1-1 14 NA TRBV2 NA CASSGEVGATEAFF TGTGCCAGCAGTGGGGAAGTGGGGGCCACTGAAGCTTTCTTT
TRBJ2-5 12 NA TRBV6-5 NA CASSTFRETQYF TGTGCCAGCAGTACCTTTCGCGAGACCCAGTACTTC
TRBJ1-2 12 NA TRBV5-1 NA CASSVNRDGYTF TGCGCCAGCAGTGTAAACAGGGATGGCTACACCTTC
TRBJ2-2 15 TRBD1 TRBV9 NA CASSAGGQGAGELFF TGTGCCAGCAGCGCCGGCGGACAGGGTGCCGGGGAGCTGTTTTTT
TRBJ2-6 19 NA TRBV27 NA CASRETGGDRTSGANVLTF TGTGCCAGCAGGGAAACTGGGGGGGACAGGACCTCTGGGGCCAACGTCCTGACTTTC
TRBJ1-2 11 NA TRBV19 NA CASSRQNGYTF TGTGCCAGTAGTCGGCAAAATGGCTACACCTTC
TRBJ1-1 14 NA TRBV6-6 NA CASSYSGRNTEAFF TGTGCCAGCAGTTACTCTGGCAGGAACACTGAAGCTTTCTTT
TRBJ2-7 14 TRBD1 TRBV28 NA CASSFGTATYEQYF TGTGCCAGCAGTTTTGGGACAGCGACCTACGAGCAGTACTTC
TRBJ1-5 14 NA TRBV5-6 few CASSLWGNNQPQHF TGTGCCAGCAGCTTGTGGGGTAACAATCAGCCCCAGCATTTT
TRBJ1-4 14 NA TRBV30 NA CAWNLQGRDEKLFF TGTGCCTGGAACCTACAGGGAAGGGACGAAAAACTGTTTTTT
TRBJ2-1 15 TRBD2 TRBV4-3 once CASSQQSSGGYEQFF TGCGCCAGCAGCCAACAGTCTAGCGGGGGGTATGAGCAGTTCTTC
TRBJ1-2 14 NA TRBV6-4 once CASSAQLSQGGYTF TGTGCCAGCAGTGCCCAACTTTCACAGGGAGGCTACACCTTC
TRBJ2-7 14 NA TRBV7-3 NA CASSPPGVGAEQYF TGTGCCAGCAGCCCCCCGGGGGTGGGGGCCGAGCAGTACTTC
TRBJ2-2 13 NA TRBV7-7 once CASSPSNTGELFF TGTGCTAGCAGCCCCTCGAACACCGGGGAGCTGTTTTTT
TRBJ2-5 16 NA TRBV5-6 NA CASSLALGRLQETQYF TGTGCCAGCAGCTTGGCCCTAGGGCGGCTCCAAGAGACCCAGTACTTC
TRBJ2-3 14 NA TRBV27 few CAIHDRRGVGTQYF TGTGCCATCCACGACAGGAGGGGAGTCGGTACGCAGTATTTT
TRBJ1-3 16 NA TRBV5-4 NA CASTSGDRASGNTIYF TGTGCCAGCACCTCAGGGGATCGCGCTTCTGGAAACACCATATATTTT
TRBJ2-2 16 NA TRBV19 NA CASSAARRGNTGELFF TGTGCCAGTAGTGCCGCCCGGCGGGGAAACACCGGGGAGCTGTTTTTT
TRBJ2-5 13 NA TRBV6-1 NA CASSGTIQETQYF TGTGCCAGCAGTGGGACTATCCAAGAGACCCAGTACTTC
TRBJ1-4 14 NA TRBV29-1 once CSVASGGKDEKLFF TGCAGCGTCGCCAGTGGGGGCAAGGATGAAAAACTGTTTTTT
TRBJ2-7 13 NA TRBV15 NA CATSRGTSYEQYF TGTGCCACCAGCAGAGGAACTAGCTACGAGCAGTACTTC
TRBJ2-3 14 TRBD2 TRBV28 NA CASSFGGAWDTQYF TGTGCCAGCTCCTTCGGGGGGGCCTGGGATACGCAGTATTTT
TRBJ2-3 14 NA TRBV2 NA CASTVTAKGDTQYF TGTGCCAGCACCGTCACCGCAAAGGGAGATACGCAGTATTTT
TRBJ1-6 15 TRBD1 TRBV2 NA CASSPLTTGNSPLHF TGTGCCAGCAGTCCCTTGACGACAGGGAATTCACCCCTCCACTTT
TRBJ2-1 15 NA TRBV2 NA CASSAPRGTDNEQFF TGTGCCAGCAGTGCCCCCCGGGGAACAGACAATGAGCAGTTCTTC
TRBJ1-1 14 NA TRBV13 NA CASSSRGGNTEAFF TGTGCCAGCAGCTCCCGAGGGGGGAACACTGAAGCTTTCTTT
TRBJ2-5 14 TRBD1 TRBV28 NA CASSLATGEETQYF TGTGCCAGCAGTTTGGCCACAGGGGAGGAGACCCAGTACTTC
TRBJ1-6 15 NA TRBV18 NA CASPTRGLINSPLHF TGTGCCAGCCCCACCAGAGGGCTAATAAATTCACCCCTCCACTTT
TRBJ1-2 15 TRBD1 TRBV15 NA CATSRDYQGADGYTF TGTGCCACCAGCAGGGATTATCAGGGGGCGGATGGCTACACCTTC
TRBJ1-1 13 NA TRBV2 NA CASHRDVDTEAFF TGTGCCAGTCACAGGGATGTGGACACTGAAGCTTTCTTT
TRBJ2-5 15 TRBD1 TRBV7-2 few CASSLRGTAEETQYF TGTGCCAGCAGCTTAAGGGGGACAGCTGAAGAGACCCAGTACTTC
TRBJ2-7 14 TRBD1 TRBV6-5 NA CASRTGDSHYEQYF TGTGCCAGCAGAACAGGGGATTCCCACTACGAGCAGTACTTC
TRBJ1-2 14 TRBD1 TRBV30 NA CAWRGTGGREGYTF TGTGCCTGGAGGGGAACAGGGGGCAGGGAGGGCTACACCTTC
TRBJ2-3 14 TRBD1 TRBV10-3 NA CATLVGQGTDTQYF TGTGCCACCCTCGTAGGACAGGGCACAGATACGCAGTATTTT
TRBJ1-2 14 NA TRBV10-3 once CAISDYKSNYGYTF TGTGCCATCAGTGATTACAAATCTAACTATGGCTACACCTTC
TRBJ2-3 16 TRBD2 TRBV2 NA CASSEMTSGGTDTQYF TGTGCCAGCAGTGAAATGACTAGCGGGGGCACAGATACGCAGTATTTT
TRBJ1-2 14 TRBD1 TRBV7-2 NA CASSRGQGAEGYTF TGTGCCAGCAGCCGGGGACAGGGGGCGGAGGGCTACACCTTC